The entry that follows covers one T cell receptor beta chain sequence. Blood CD8+ and CD4+ T cells underwent high-throughput TCR beta sequencing. FACS was used to enrich TEMRA cells, whereas the CD8+ and CD4+ T cells were obtained by negative isolation. Germline CDR1 LGHNA, CDR2 YNFKEQ. The CDR3 is made up of 15 amino acids. V lost 4 bases, J lost 7 bases, and 17 bases lay in between. RNA, at about 0.5 to 1 ug, was reverse transcribed with random hexamers. Across 54 Vbeta and 13 Jbeta, immunoSEQ multiplex PCR amplified TCR beta CDR3. TCRdb recomputed calls from the immunoSEQ multiplex PCR reads with MiXCR, one row per CDR3 protein. The table has about 200,000 distinct CDR3 sequences, nearly 95% seen once; the top ten hold approximately 0.093%. This entry belongs to a study of CD8 T cells in Susac syndrome.

Source material: CD4+ T cells from PBMCs. The clonotype comes from a human donor with multiple sclerosis. The V gene is TRBV4-2, the J gene TRBJ1-5, with D possibly being TRBD1 (5 bases). CDR3 loop: CASSPSAGLGQPQHF. CDR3 sequence (DNA): TGTGCCAGCAGCCCTAGCGCAGGGTTGGGGCAGCCCCAGCATTTT.